Listed here are 15 T cell receptor beta chains from one sample, sequenced in a study of blood T cell repertoires in COVID-19. TCRdb's table, derived via immunoSEQ multiplex PCR, lists solely in-frame clones and lacks some. The sample holds 78,000 or so clones, roughly 87% seen once. The specimen was peripheral blood. These receptors all come from a woman between 50 and 59 years old with acute or convalescent COVID-19.

The rearrangement links TRBV18 to TRBJ2-2; a weak D match, TRBD2 (5 bases). Trimming left V 3 bases short and J 4 bases short, with 12 bases between. The CDR3 consists of 15 residues. From germline, CDR1 is KGHSH and CDR2 LQKENI. The CDR3 bases are TGTGCCAGCTCACCTCGTGGAGGAGGCACCGGGGAGCTGTTTTTT. Translated, it gives CASSPRGGGTGELFF.

V and J are TRBV4-2 and TRBJ1-2, with 9 bases lining up with TRBD1. The CDR3 is made up of 14 amino acids. CDR1 and CDR2 (germline): LGHNA, YNFKEQ. The V segment lost 6 bases and the J segment 6 bases; nucleotides outside the gene matches: 8. The CDR3 nucleotides are TGTGCCAGCAGAAATCTGGGACAGGGAAATGGCTACACCTTC. This translates into CASRNLGQGNGYTF.

This rearrangement joins TRBV28 to TRBJ1-2, with 8 bases that match TRBD1. Germline CDR1 and CDR2: MDHEN and SYDVKM. With 5 bases clipped from V and 4 bases from J, the junction kept 3 bases outside the gene matches. This CDR3 is 13 amino acids long. CDR3 sequence: CASSQGTGYGYTF. DNA of the CDR3: TGTGCCAGCAGTCAAGGGACAGGCTATGGCTACACCTTC.

V gene TRBV6-1 combines with J gene TRBJ2-7; 10 bases are a match to TRBD2. The V gene's germline CDR1 is MNHNS and CDR2 SASEGT. This CDR3 comprises 14 residues. Trimming took 0 bases from V and 6 from J; bases not matched to a gene: 2. The CDR3 nucleotides are TGTGCCAGCAGTGAAGCGGCTAGCGGGGGCGAGCAGTACTTC. It codes for CASSEAASGGEQYF.

This chain joins TRBV5-8 and TRBJ2-7; no reliable D call. The CDR3 runs to 14 residues. Between the trimmed V and J ends, which lost 1 base and 1 base, there was a span of 9 bases. Germline V gene data show CDR1 as SGHTS and CDR2 as YDEGEE. In nucleotides, the CDR3 is TGTGCCAGCAGCTTGACAGCCCAATCCTACGAGCAGTACTTC. It translates to CASSLTAQSYEQYF.

This chain uses TRBV11-2 with TRBJ2-5; TRBD2 is a possible D gene (6 bases). The CDR3 spans 15 residues. CDR1 is SGHAT, CDR2 FQNNGV, per germline. Trimming took off 0 bases at V and 5 bases at J, with 13 bases between the two ends. CDR3 DNA: TGTGCCAGCAGCTTAGATCCGGGAGTCAGTGAGACCCAGTACTTC. Translation gives CASSLDPGVSETQYF.

On this clone itself: The sample carries other DNA sequences with the same CDR3. The chain recombines TRBV29-1 with TRBJ2-2; TRBD2 agrees at 13 bases. Trimming at V came to 4 bases and at J to 1 base, leaving 0 bases not matched to a gene. Germline CDR1 reads SQVTM; CDR2 reads ANQGSEA. The CDR3 runs 15 residues. The CDR3 is CSVGTSGRNTGELFF. The CDR3 DNA sequence: TGCAGCGTTGGGACTAGCGGGAGGAACACCGGGGAGCTGTTTTTT.

The chain links TRBV5-1 to TRBJ1-6; D call uncertain. The CDR3 consists of 15 residues. Deletions cut 4 bases from V and 7 bases from J, with 15 bases between. CDR1 and CDR2 (germline): SGHRS, YFSETQ. The CDR3 spells CASSAEGLPNSPLHF. The CDR3 DNA reads TGCGCCAGCAGCGCCGAGGGCCTTCCAAATTCACCCCTCCACTTT.

The V call is TRBV7-9, the J call TRBJ2-3; 15 positions agree with TRBD2. V trimming: 6 bases; J trimming: 3 bases; junction bases outside the gene matches: 4. The CDR3 contains 16 residues. Germline V gene sequence: CDR1 SEHNR, CDR2 FQNEAQ (reference sequence). This CDR3 is CASRLGTSGGTDTQYF. CDR3 in DNA: TGTGCCAGCAGGCTTGGGACTAGCGGGGGGACAGATACGCAGTATTTT. The complete variable domain, with remaining parts taken from reference TRBV7-9 and TRBJ2-3, reads DTGVSQNPRHKITKRGQNVTFRCDPISEHNRLYWYRQTLGQGPEFLTYFQNEAQLEKSRLLSDRFSAERPKGSFSTLEIQRTEQGDSAMYLCASRLGTSGGTDTQYFGPGTRLTVL.

This chain uses TRBV5-1 with TRBJ2-3; 8 bases are shared with TRBD1. J lost 3 bases, V lost 4 bases, and 4 bases had no gene match. Per germline, CDR1 SGHRS and CDR2 YFSETQ. This CDR3 spans 14 amino acids. CDR3 protein: CASSGGQVTDTQYF. The DNA for the CDR3 is TGCGCCAGCAGCGGGGGACAGGTGACAGATACGCAGTATTTT.

V and J are TRBV13 and TRBJ1-1; D unresolved. This CDR3 is built from 14 residues. V was pared by 5 bases and J by 12 bases, with 22 bases between. The germline V gene encodes CDR1 PRHDT and CDR2 FYEKMQ (reference sequence). The CDR3 nucleotides are TGTGCCAGCAGCCTTTTAGCTTCGTCTGGAGTACCTTTCTTT. As protein: CASSLLASSGVPFF. Using reference TRBV13 and TRBJ1-1 for the parts outside the CDR3, the full variable domain is AAGVIQSPRHLIKEKRETATLKCYPIPRHDTVYWYQQGPGQDPQFLISFYEKMQSDKGSIPDRFSAQQFSDYHSELNMSSLELGDSALYFCASSLLASSGVPFFGQGTRLTVV.

In this sample, this clone turned up once. The rearrangement joins TRBV6-5 to TRBJ2-7; 9 bases match TRBD1. The CDR3 sequence is 13 residues long. The germline V gene has CDR1 MNHEY and CDR2 SVGAGI. V lost 11 bases, J lost 0 bases, and 5 bases stayed unmatched. CDR3 in DNA: TGTGCCGTACAGGGGGCTTTCTCCTACGAGCAGTACTTC. Translation gives CAVQGAFSYEQYF.

CDR3 in amino acids: CASSLGSEDIQYF. The DNA for the CDR3 is TGTGCCAGCAGTTTAGGGTCTGAGGACATTCAGTACTTC. The V and J genes are TRBV12-3 or TRBV12-4 and TRBJ2-4; D ambiguous. Trimming took off 1 base at V and 8 bases at J, with 9 bases between the two ends. The CDR3 extends over 13 amino acids.

This chain uses TRBV5-1 with TRBJ1-4; D remains ambiguous. Germline V CDR1 and CDR2: SGHRS, YFSETQ. This CDR3 is built from 15 residues. V lost 2 bases to trimming and J lost 5 bases, with 13 bases between them. CDR3: CASSFLGGQNEKLFF. In DNA, the CDR3 is TGCGCCAGCAGCTTTCTCGGAGGTCAGAATGAAAAACTGTTTTTT. Full variable domain (rest looked up from reference TRBV5-1 and TRBJ1-4): KAGVTQTPRYLIKTRGQQVTLSCSPISGHRSVSWYQQTPGQGLQFLFEYFSETQRNKGNFPGRFSGRQFSNSRSEMNVSTLELGDSALYLCASSFLGGQNEKLFFGSGTQLSVL.

The chain recombines TRBV13 with TRBJ1-2, with 9 nucleotides matching TRBD1. The CDR3 sequence is 15 residues long. Germline loops: CDR1 PRHDT, CDR2 FYEKMQ (reference sequence). V shed 1 base and J 6 bases; nucleotides not matched to a gene: 6. The CDR3 nucleotides are TGTGCCAGCAGCTTAGACAGGGGGCGATTTAATGGCTACACCTTC. Protein: CASSLDRGRFNGYTF.